One sample yielded the 26 T cell receptor beta chains listed below, sequenced in a study of lymphopenia after photon versus proton radiotherapy. The data were produced by immunoSEQ multiplex PCR, yet TCRdb's version contains in-frame clones alone and is incomplete. The sample lists some 41,000 clones; 70% to 90% were seen once. Sequencing used peripheral blood, obtained from a patient treated with proton-based radiotherapy. These receptors originate from a woman in her sixties or seventies with pancreatic cancer. Some clones in this sample may be carry-over from other donors' samples.

The rearrangement uses TRBV4-3 and TRBJ1-3; D is unresolved. The CDR3 sequence is 17 residues long. Germline lookup yields CDR1 LGHNA and CDR2 YSLEER. Trimming cost V 4 bases and J 0 bases, with 16 bases left between them. The CDR3 sequence is CASSPEFGRHSGNTIYF. In nucleotides, the CDR3 is TGCGCCAGCAGCCCCGAGTTTGGAAGGCACTCTGGAAACACCATATATTTT.

This chain links TRBV25-1 with TRBJ1-1; 8 bases map to TRBD1. Germline V gene lookup returns CDR1 MGHDK and CDR2 SYGVNS. Trimming cost V 6 bases and J 4 bases; bases outside gene matches: 7. The CDR3 is made up of 14 amino acids. The chain's CDR3 is CASSNRGSSTEAFF. The CDR3, as DNA: TGTGCCAGCAGCAACAGGGGGTCGAGCACTGAAGCTTTCTTT.

The chain joins TRBV5-8 to TRBJ2-7; TRBD1 is a possible D gene (5 bases). The germline V and J ends were trimmed by 0 bases and 2 bases, with 6 bases remaining between them. The CDR3 is made up of 13 amino acids. Germline CDR1 SGHTS, CDR2 YDEGEE. The CDR3 here is CASSLETAYEQYF. DNA for the CDR3: TGTGCCAGCAGCTTGGAGACAGCCTACGAGCAGTACTTC.

This chain uses TRBV19 with TRBJ1-5; 10 bases are shared with TRBD1. Germline CDR1 reads LNHDA; CDR2 reads SQIVND (reference sequence). The junction had 9 bases not matched to a gene; V was cut back by 6 bases and J by 7 bases. The CDR3 is 15 residues long. CDR3 residues: CASRPGTGDGQPQHF. Here the CDR3 DNA reads TGTGCCAGTAGACCCGGGACAGGGGACGGGCAGCCCCAGCATTTT.

The J gene is TRBJ2-3, the V gene TRBV4-3; no clear D gene. V was trimmed by 4 bases and J by 0 bases, leaving 8 bases between them. CDR1 and CDR2 (germline): LGHNA, YSLEER. This CDR3 has 14 amino acids. This chain's CDR3 is CASSRALSTDTQYF. In DNA, the CDR3 is TGCGCCAGCAGCCGCGCCTTGAGCACAGATACGCAGTATTTT.

V is TRBV5-6 and J is TRBJ2-3; maybe TRBD1 (6 bases). Germline CDR1 SGHDT, CDR2 YYEEEE. V was trimmed by 4 bases and J by 2 bases, leaving 17 bases between them. This CDR3 is built from 16 residues. CDR3 DNA sequence: TGTGCCAGCAGCCGCGGCTCCGGGACATACACAGATACGCAGTATTTT. This encodes CASSRGSGTYTDTQYF.

The chain recombines TRBV7-9 with TRBJ2-1, with 10 bases aligning to TRBD2. CDR3 length: 17 amino acids. Germline V CDR1 and CDR2: SEHNR, FQNEAQ (reference sequence). V dropped 2 bases and J dropped 5; count of bases not matched to a gene: 9. CDR3 protein: CASSLSFGLAANNEQFF. The CDR3 DNA reads as TGTGCCAGCAGCTTAAGCTTTGGACTAGCGGCCAACAATGAGCAGTTCTTC.

The rearrangement joins TRBV4-3 to TRBJ2-3; D is undetermined. Trimming took off 0 bases at V and 5 bases at J, with 9 bases between the two ends. The length of the CDR3 is 14 residues. Germline V gene sequence: CDR1 LGHNA, CDR2 YSLEER. The CDR3 DNA sequence: TGCGCCAGCAGCCAAGAGGTGGTCCTAGATACGCAGTATTTT. Amino acid sequence: CASSQEVVLDTQYF.

The gene calls are TRBV10-3 and TRBJ2-1, with D unclear. Trimming removed 10 bases from V and 5 bases from J, with 6 bases in between. Germline-derived CDR1 and CDR2 are ENHRY and SYGVKD. The CDR3 runs 10 residues. The CDR3 reads CATRDNEQFF. The DNA of the CDR3 is TGTGCCACCCGAGACAATGAGCAGTTCTTC.

The V gene is TRBV30, the J gene TRBJ2-7, with TRBD2 as a possible D gene (5 bases). Germline V CDR1 and CDR2: GTSNPN, SVGIG (reference sequence). The CDR3 loop spans 13 amino acids. The V gene lost 2 bases and the J gene lost 7 bases, with 15 bases spanning the gap. In DNA, the CDR3 is TGTGCCTGGAGTCCGGACTGGGATGGGGAGCAGTACTTC. Amino acids: CAWSPDWDGEQYF.

This clone was recorded a few times. The rearrangement uses TRBV5-4 and TRBJ2-7; D uncertain. This CDR3 is built from 13 residues. Looked up from germline, CDR1 is SGHNT and CDR2 is YYREEE (reference sequence). V was cut by 3 bases and J by 7 bases, with 14 bases left in between. CDR3 loop: CASSWGTVWEQYF. The CDR3 DNA sequence: TGTGCCAGCAGCTGGGGAACGGTGTGGGAGCAGTACTTC.

The chain carries TRBV28 and TRBJ1-5, with 9 positions matching TRBD1. This CDR3 comprises 20 residues. J lost 0 bases, V lost 8 bases, and 20 bases had no gene match. Germline V lookup: CDR1 MDHEN, CDR2 SYDVKM. CDR3 amino acids: CASGSLNKFGTGFSNQPQHF. CDR3 coding DNA: TGTGCCAGCGGTAGTCTCAACAAATTCGGGACAGGGTTTAGCAATCAGCCCCAGCATTTT.

The genes are TRBV6-5 and TRBJ1-1; D gene uncertain. Trimming pared 2 bases from V and 5 bases from J, leaving 12 bases between. In germline, CDR1 is MNHEY, CDR2 SVGAGI. The CDR3 loop spans 14 amino acids. The chain's CDR3 is CASSYGWGETEAFF. CDR3 bases: TGTGCCAGCAGTTACGGGTGGGGAGAGACTGAAGCTTTCTTT.

This clone appeared once. This chain's CDR3 is CASSPQGGYGYTF. The DNA for the CDR3 is TGTGCCAGCAGCCCACAAGGGGGGTATGGCTACACCTTC. The V and J genes are TRBV6-5 and TRBJ1-2; D is perhaps TRBD1 (6 bases). Germline CDR1 is MNHEY and CDR2 is SVGAGI. The germline V and J ends were trimmed by 6 bases and 5 bases, with 13 bases remaining between them. The CDR3 is made up of 13 amino acids.

The rearrangement links TRBV28 to TRBJ1-2; possibly TRBD1 for D (5 bases). With 6 bases removed from V and 8 bases from J, the gap between germline ends came to 19 bases. Germline CDR1 reads MDHEN; CDR2 reads SYDVKM. The CDR3 runs 14 residues. For the CDR3, the DNA is TGTGCCAGCAGCTCCCCTGGGGGTTCTAGCGGCTACACCTTC. This translates into CASSSPGGSSGYTF.

The chain carries TRBV11-2 and TRBJ1-1; 8 bases fit TRBD1. V shed 5 bases and J 5 bases; nucleotides not matched to a gene: 4. This CDR3 is 13 amino acids long. CDR1 is SGHAT and CDR2 is FQNNGV in the germline V gene. CDR3 protein: CASSGQGGTEAFF. The CDR3 nucleotides are TGTGCCAGCAGCGGACAGGGAGGTACTGAAGCTTTCTTT.

This clone turned up a few times. The chain has TRBV6-5 and TRBJ1-5, with unresolved D. The CDR3 is 13 amino acids. Trimming stripped 0 bases from V and 7 bases from J, with 7 bases between. Germline CDR1 reads MNHEY; CDR2 reads SVGAGI. The CDR3 coding sequence is TGTGCCAGCAGTTACTCTCCATGGCAGCCCCAGCATTTT. This encodes CASSYSPWQPQHF.

The chain recombines TRBV6-1 with TRBJ2-5; D uncertain. The CDR3 has 14 amino acids. Per the germline V gene, CDR1 is MNHNS and CDR2 is SASEGT. Trimming removed 2 bases from V and 5 bases from J, with 12 bases in between. The CDR3: CASSEQKKRETQYF. The CDR3 coding sequence is TGTGCCAGCAGTGAACAGAAAAAGAGGGAGACCCAGTACTTC.

The J gene is TRBJ2-7, the V gene TRBV11-2, with D perhaps TRBD1 (5 bases). CDR1 SGHAT and CDR2 FQNNGV come from the germline V gene. V dropped 0 bases and J dropped 3 bases, with 9 bases sitting between them. This CDR3 has 14 residues. CDR3 nucleotide sequence: TGTGCCAGCAGCTTAGATTACAGGTTCTACGAGCAGTACTTC. Translation: CASSLDYRFYEQYF. The full variable domain, with the rest looked up from reference TRBV11-2 and TRBJ2-7, is EAGVAQSPRYKIIEKRQSVAFWCNPISGHATLYWYQQILGQGPKLLIQFQNNGVVDDSQLPKDRFSAERLKGVDSTLKIQPAKLEDSAVYLCASSLDYRFYEQYFGPGTRLTVT.

The chain couples TRBV5-6 to TRBJ2-7, with a tentative D call TRBD1 (6 bases). Germline V gene lookup returns CDR1 SGHDT and CDR2 YYEEEE. The CDR3 length is 16 residues. Trimming removed 3 bases at V and 6 bases at J, with 22 bases between. CDR3 sequence: CASSWERQVPPSEQYF. For the CDR3, the DNA is TGTGCCAGCAGCTGGGAGAGACAGGTACCACCGTCCGAGCAGTACTTC.

The chain couples TRBV25-1 to TRBJ2-7, with TRBD1 as a possible D gene (5 bases). Per the germline V gene, CDR1 is MGHDK and CDR2 is SYGVNS. The CDR3 totals 12 residues. With 8 bases removed from V and 6 bases from J, the gap between germline ends came to 14 bases. The CDR3 is CASSWQGLEQYF. The DNA of the CDR3 is TGTGCCAGCTCCTGGCAGGGCCTCGAGCAGTACTTC.

V gene TRBV27 combines with J gene TRBJ2-1, with D unclear. Trimming took off 5 bases at V and 7 bases at J, with 12 bases between the two ends. CDR1 MNHEY and CDR2 SMNVEV come from the germline V gene (reference sequence). This CDR3 has 13 residues. DNA of the CDR3: TGTGCCAGCAGTGCCACCCTAGTGAATGAGCAGTTCTTC. It yields the protein CASSATLVNEQFF.

The chain is built from TRBV7-9 and TRBJ1-2; D is perhaps TRBD1 (6 bases). The germline V gene has CDR1 SEHNR and CDR2 FQNEAQ (reference sequence). This CDR3 is 15 amino acids long. The ends were cut back, 5 bases at V and 8 bases at J, with 21 bases in the middle. The CDR3 here is CASSPAPSRGGGYTF. DNA of the CDR3: TGTGCCAGCAGCCCAGCCCCGAGCAGGGGAGGCGGCTACACCTTC.

The V call is TRBV5-4, the J call TRBJ1-1; D is unresolved. Germline CDR1 SGHNT, CDR2 YYREEE (reference sequence). The length of the CDR3 is 11 residues. Trimming stripped 4 bases from V and 5 bases from J, with 6 bases between. The CDR3 DNA follows: TGTGCCAGCAGCCCCACTACTGAAGCTTTCTTT. Its protein product is CASSPTTEAFF.

V gene TRBV27 combines with J gene TRBJ2-3; 10 bases match TRBD1. CDR3 length equals 15 residues. The V gene end was trimmed by 3 bases and the J gene end by 3 bases; junction bases not matched to a gene: 3. Looked up from germline, CDR1 is MNHEY and CDR2 is SMNVEV (reference sequence). CDR3 sequence (DNA): TGTGCCAGCAGTTTGGGGGGACAGGGGACAGATACGCAGTATTTT. Translated: CASSLGGQGTDTQYF.

The CDR3 loop reads CASSVTGTSNEQFF. As DNA, the CDR3 is TGTGCCAGCAGCGTAACCGGGACTAGCAATGAGCAGTTCTTC. The genes are TRBV5-5 and TRBJ2-1; 8 bases are a match to TRBD2. Losses at the gene ends were 4 bases for V and 6 bases for J; bases not matched to a gene: 6. The CDR3 is made up of 14 amino acids. Germline CDR1 SGHKS, CDR2 YYEKEE (reference sequence).